This T cell receptor (beta chain) was retrieved from a study of cytomegalovirus exposure and HLA in healthy donors. Sequencing used immunoSEQ multiplex PCR; TCRdb keeps in-frame clones, though not all of them. The table records more than 55,000 clones, about nine tenths of them present only once. Germline values: CDR1 SGHVT, CDR2 SQSDAQ. The CDR3 is made up of 17 amino acids. Losses at the gene ends were 4 bases for V and 7 bases for J; bases not matched to a gene: 16. This sequence joins TRBV7-4 and TRBJ2-1; 7 positions match TRBD2. Sequenced input: PBMCs. The source of this sequence is a man between 18 and 29 years old in good health and CMV-seronegative. This CDR3 is CASSSPPAGVCRNEQFF. The CDR3 coding sequence is TGTGCCAGCAGCTCACCCCCGGCGGGAGTCTGTAGGAATGAGCAGTTCTTC.